This T cell receptor (beta chain) was captured by sequencing in a study of blood T cells in healthy people across ages (dated by TCRdb to between 2014 and 2017). About the investigation overall: Template switching captured roughly one uniquely barcoded TCR beta cDNA molecule per two T cells in model experiments. Using deep sequencing normalized with unique cDNA molecular identifiers, the study measured how TCR beta repertoire diversity changes with age. The donors were split into four age groups: young (average around 17 years), middle-aged (nearly 40), aged (about 62) and long-lived (under 85). To avoid experimental bias, donors of different ages were distributed randomly across sequencing lanes. For two donors (one aged 18 to 29 and one aged 80 or older), the study analyzed two additional independent replicas of 1 million unique cDNA reads from the same blood draw. Beyond this particular receptor, the publication reports: Because profiling used bulk unsorted PBMCs, naive and antigen-experienced compartments could not be compared conclusively. Estimates of total diversity based on one million sequenced T cells were considered lower bounds and underestimates. There was a strong correlation between observed TCR beta diversity and the percentage of naive T cells measured by flow cytometry. As age increased, observed TCR beta diversity per million T cells dropped in a roughly linear way, and a significant reduction was already evident by age 40. The long-lived group showed more naive CD4+ T cells, fewer expanded clones and increased TCR diversity than the aged group, suggesting age selection. Because the CMV infection status of the donors was unknown, age-related changes in expanded clonotypes may potentially have been confounded.

The roughly 37 donors, aged about 6 to 100 years, were systemically healthy Caucasian individuals from Russia. Each donor gave roughly 11 milliliters of peripheral blood, drawn into EDTA-treated Vacutainer tubes. PBMCs were isolated by Ficoll-Paque density-gradient centrifugation, with at least 6 million obtained per sample. Total RNA was extracted from PBMCs with Trizol reagent, with at least 5.5 micrograms obtained per sample. The percentages of naive CD45RAhigh/CD27high T cells were determined by flow cytometry on a PBMC aliquot from every donor. The CDR3 runs 16 amino acids, cysteine and phenylalanine included. The DNA shown is the 48-base CDR3, in frame from base 1. The germline V end is reduced by 5 bases and the J end by 1 base; junction bases left unmatched: 7. Based on the germline V gene, the CDR1 and CDR2 sequences are MNHEY and SVGAGI. The library was generated by 5' RACE. This sample was sequenced with an Illumina HiSeq 2500. The second PCR ran for about 7 to 11 cycles and used a J-beta primer mix along with a sample-barcoded 5' primer. A unique molecular identifier was introduced onto each TCR beta cDNA molecule by a template-switch 5' adaptor carrying 12 random nucleotides. Each sample yielded at least 3 million CDR3-containing paired-end reads. All of the RNA was converted into first-strand cDNA using the Mint cDNA synthesis kit, with a TRBC-specific oligonucleotide serving as the primer. Following uracil-DNA glycosylase treatment, all cDNA underwent a first 18-cycle PCR with the universal primers M1SS and BC2_uni_R. Concerning the study's data processing: Normalization of each sample was performed by random selection of 1 million high-quality reads, each carrying a distinct molecular identifier. Reads sharing molecular identifiers were discarded rather than binned into consensus sequences. CDR3 identification, clonotype clustering and error correction used MiTCR with a Q25 quality threshold and the strictest error-elimination algorithm. A nonparametric unseen species model using Euler transformation provided a lower-bound estimate of total TCR beta diversity. Using fastp trimming at Q25 and MiXCR clonotype assembly, TCRdb reanalyzed the public sequencing data and kept in-frame beta chains. Every CDR3 protein is listed once, alongside the most common genes and DNA of its rows. The authors' filters were not applied to this entry. For this sample the table gives roughly 1.4 million distinct CDR3 sequences, of which approximately 59% were detected only once. The ten largest clones represent over 6.5% of the sample.

A remark on this clonotype: Its antigen is currently not known. Base qualities are not recorded, but no much larger clone differs from it by a single base.

The chain joins TRBV6-5 to TRBJ2-1, with 8 bases in between that match TRBD1. Sequenced sample: blood. This receptor was identified in a man aged 18 to 29 in good health. This receptor carries the CDR3 CASSPAGGESYNEQFF. The nucleotides are TGTGCCAGCAGTCCGGCAGGGGGCGAGTCCTACAATGAGCAGTTCTTC.